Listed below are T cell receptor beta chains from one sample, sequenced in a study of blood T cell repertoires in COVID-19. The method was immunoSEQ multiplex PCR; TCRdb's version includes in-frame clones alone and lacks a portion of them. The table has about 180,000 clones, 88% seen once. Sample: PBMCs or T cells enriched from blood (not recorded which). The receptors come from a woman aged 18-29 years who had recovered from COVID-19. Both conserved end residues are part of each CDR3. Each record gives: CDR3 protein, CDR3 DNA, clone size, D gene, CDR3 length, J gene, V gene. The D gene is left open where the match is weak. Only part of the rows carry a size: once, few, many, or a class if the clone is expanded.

CASRMRQGAEKLFF,TGTGCCAGCAGAATGAGACAGGGTGCGGAAAAACTGTTTTTT,NA,TRBD1,14,TRBJ1-4,TRBV2
CAPGGAGANVLTF,TGTGCCCCTGGGGGGGCCGGGGCCAACGTCCTGACTTTC,NA,NA,13,TRBJ2-6,TRBV6-5
CAWRGSRSQPQHF,TGTGCCTGGCGGGGGAGCAGGAGTCAGCCCCAGCATTTT,NA,NA,13,TRBJ1-5,TRBV30
CASSPGRAYGYTF,TGTGCCAGCAGCCCCGGGAGAGCCTATGGCTACACCTTC,NA,NA,13,TRBJ1-2,TRBV6-5
CASSSQTGTNYEQYF,TGTGCCAGCAGTTCTCAAACCGGGACTAACTACGAGCAGTACTTC,NA,TRBD2,15,TRBJ2-7,TRBV28
CASSLGLGGYNEQFF,TGTGCCAGCAGCCTAGGACTAGGGGGATACAATGAGCAGTTCTTC,NA,NA,15,TRBJ2-1,TRBV3-1/TRBV3-2
CASSRDGTSGGAGPQETQYF,TGTGCCAGCAGCAGGGACGGAACTAGCGGGGGGGCGGGGCCCCAAGAGACCCAGTACTTC,few,TRBD2,20,TRBJ2-5,TRBV6-2/TRBV6-3
CASSPGGGEQFF,TGTGCCAGCAGTCCCGGGGGAGGTGAGCAGTTCTTC,NA,NA,12,TRBJ2-1,TRBV28
CASSYGQGTQETQYF,TGTGCCAGCAGTTACGGACAGGGGACTCAAGAGACCCAGTACTTC,NA,TRBD1,15,TRBJ2-5,TRBV6-5
CASSLMGGSAGPVSYGYTF,TGTGCCAGCAGCTTGATGGGGGGGAGTGCAGGGCCGGTCTCCTATGGCTACACCTTC,once,NA,19,TRBJ1-2,TRBV5-6
CASRVTGGLHEQYF,TGTGCCAGCAGAGTAACAGGGGGCCTCCACGAGCAGTACTTC,NA,TRBD1,14,TRBJ2-7,TRBV7-2
CASSWGSDRGDYEQYF,TGTGCCAGCAGTTGGGGATCAGACAGGGGAGACTACGAGCAGTACTTC,NA,TRBD1,16,TRBJ2-7,TRBV13
CASSWDRASPLHF,TGTGCCAGCAGTTGGGACAGGGCTTCACCCCTCCACTTT,NA,TRBD1,13,TRBJ1-6,TRBV27
CASSFTKDSYNEQFF,TGTGCCAGCAGCTTTACAAAAGACAGTTACAATGAGCAGTTCTTC,NA,NA,15,TRBJ2-1,TRBV7-3
CASSSTGVTETQYF,TGTGCCAGTAGTAGCACAGGGGTCACGGAGACCCAGTACTTC,NA,TRBD1,14,TRBJ2-5,TRBV19
CASSQDSTGTSSGANVLTF,TGTGCCAGCAGCCAAGATTCCACAGGGACCAGCTCTGGGGCCAACGTCCTGACTTTC,NA,NA,19,TRBJ2-6,TRBV4-2